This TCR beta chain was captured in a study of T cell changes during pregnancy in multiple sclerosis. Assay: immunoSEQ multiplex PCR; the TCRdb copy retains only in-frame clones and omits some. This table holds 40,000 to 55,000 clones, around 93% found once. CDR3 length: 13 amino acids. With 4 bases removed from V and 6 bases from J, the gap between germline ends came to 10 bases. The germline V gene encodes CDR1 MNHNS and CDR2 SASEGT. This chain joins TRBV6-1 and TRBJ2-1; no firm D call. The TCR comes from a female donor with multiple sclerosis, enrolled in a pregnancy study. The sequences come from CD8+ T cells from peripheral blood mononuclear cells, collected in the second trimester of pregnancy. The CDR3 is CASSGFNINEQFF. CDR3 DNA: TGTGCCAGCAGTGGGTTTAACATCAATGAGCAGTTCTTC.